These T cell receptor beta chains were read from a single sample in a study of blood T cell repertoires in COVID-19. Using immunoSEQ multiplex PCR, the repertoire was profiled, and TCRdb retains in-frame clones only, with some absent. This sample yields 200,000 to 250,000 clones, of which 65% to 90% are seen a single time; 4.5% to 5.5% belongs to the top ten. The sequenced sample consisted of peripheral blood. These receptors came from a man in his fifties with COVID-19, enrolled during active disease. The conserved cysteine and the conserved F or W are not part of the CDR3 here.

V gene	CDR3 length	J gene	CDR3 protein
TRBV5-6	17	TRBJ1-4	ASSRPKIDRVWSNEKLF
TRBV4-1	19	TRBJ2-2	ASSQGPLLTSGRTNTGELF
TRBV5-1	15	TRBJ1-2	ASSFSFTTGGSYGYT
TRBV4-2	13	TRBJ1-6	ASSQEWGVNSPLH
TRBV3-1/TRBV3-2	15	TRBJ2-7	ASSQKVGGTNTYEQY
TRBV5-4	12	TRBJ2-1	ASSRTGTDNEQF
TRBV9	12	TRBJ2-7	ASSPNGGAYEQY
TRBV2	11	TRBJ2-5	ASGQGRGETQY
TRBV27	11	TRBJ2-7	ASSLMGGEEQY
TRBV25-1	14	TRBJ2-2	ASSDPGQGRTGELF
TRBV18	12	TRBJ1-1	ASSPRYGNTEAF
TRBV12-3/TRBV12-4	11	TRBJ2-7	AITGQGRYEQY
TRBV5-4	14	TRBJ2-6	ASSQGQFSGANVLT
TRBV5-1	14	TRBJ1-1	ASSLEGTGGGTEAF
TRBV5-1	13	TRBJ1-6	ASSLRQGGDSPLH
TRBV4-1	17	TRBJ2-7	ASSQERASANPRDYEQY
TRBV7-8	13	TRBJ1-5	ASSLTGPHNQPQH
TRBV11-3	14	TRBJ2-1	ASSSRLAGGPNEQF
TRBV9	14	TRBJ2-6	ASSPRTTSGANVLT
TRBV10-2	10	TRBJ2-3	ASSEEGRGQY
TRBV28	12	TRBJ1-3	ASSPLISGNTIY
TRBV15	13	TRBJ1-2	ATSRDGGANYGYT
TRBV2	12	TRBJ2-3	ASLASGHTDTQY
TRBV3-1/TRBV3-2	11	TRBJ1-3	ASSPRVGNTIY
TRBV6-5	11	TRBJ2-7	ASSYSKGYEQY
TRBV28	14	TRBJ1-2	ASSPADRGYGYGYT
TRBV12-3/TRBV12-4	9	TRBJ2-2	ASYITGELF
TRBV4-3	14	TRBJ1-2	ASSQEQLLVGDGYT
TRBV7-2	9	TRBJ1-1	ASSLGVEAF